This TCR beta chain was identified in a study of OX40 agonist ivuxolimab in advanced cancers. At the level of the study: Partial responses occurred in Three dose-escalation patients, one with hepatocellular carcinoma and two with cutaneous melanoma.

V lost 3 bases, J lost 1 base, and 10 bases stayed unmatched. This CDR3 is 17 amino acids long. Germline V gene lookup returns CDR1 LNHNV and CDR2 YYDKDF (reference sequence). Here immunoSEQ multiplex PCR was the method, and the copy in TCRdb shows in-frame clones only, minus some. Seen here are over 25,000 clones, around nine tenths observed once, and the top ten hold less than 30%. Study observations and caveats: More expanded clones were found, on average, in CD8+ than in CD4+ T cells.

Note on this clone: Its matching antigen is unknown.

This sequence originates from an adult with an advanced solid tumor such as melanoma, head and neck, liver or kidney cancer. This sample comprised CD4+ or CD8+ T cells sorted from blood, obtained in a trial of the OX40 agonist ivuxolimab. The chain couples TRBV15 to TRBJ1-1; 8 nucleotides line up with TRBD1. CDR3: CATSSYGQGQGNTEAFF. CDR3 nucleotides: TGTGCCACCAGCAGTTATGGACAGGGCCAGGGGAACACTGAAGCTTTCTTT.